This T cell receptor (beta chain) was identified during a study of T-cell memory formation after mild COVID-19. Turning to the study itself: TCR clustering was largely donor specific. Study results and caveats: The study found balanced CD4/CD8 in clones contracting day 15 to 85 and a CD4+ lean in later expanders. Some clones that responded were present in memory (sampled pre-infection), which suggests cross-reactive memory joined.

The TCR alpha and TCR beta cDNA libraries, bearing sample barcodes and UMIs, were generated by 5'RACE using constant-segment primers. TCRdb independently ran MiXCR on the 5' RACE reads; one entry per CDR3 protein. The sample includes about 560,000 distinct CDR3 sequences, roughly 20% of them seen just once. V was pared by 6 bases and J by 6 bases, with 17 bases between. The CDR3 contains 14 residues. CDR1 and CDR2 (germline): LNHNV, YYDKDF (reference sequence). Comment on this clonotype: The antigen is not known.

The receptor was derived from an adult woman who had mild COVID-19 (a few samples of this study predate the infection). Cell type and time point are not known. The sequenced sample was PBMCs or a T cell subset sorted from them (not recorded which). V and J are TRBV15 and TRBJ1-1; D is possibly TRBD1 (5 bases). The CDR3, as DNA: TGTGCCACCAGTCAGAGGTCACAGGCCGCTGAAGCTTTCTTT. Translating it yields CATSQRSQAAEAFF.